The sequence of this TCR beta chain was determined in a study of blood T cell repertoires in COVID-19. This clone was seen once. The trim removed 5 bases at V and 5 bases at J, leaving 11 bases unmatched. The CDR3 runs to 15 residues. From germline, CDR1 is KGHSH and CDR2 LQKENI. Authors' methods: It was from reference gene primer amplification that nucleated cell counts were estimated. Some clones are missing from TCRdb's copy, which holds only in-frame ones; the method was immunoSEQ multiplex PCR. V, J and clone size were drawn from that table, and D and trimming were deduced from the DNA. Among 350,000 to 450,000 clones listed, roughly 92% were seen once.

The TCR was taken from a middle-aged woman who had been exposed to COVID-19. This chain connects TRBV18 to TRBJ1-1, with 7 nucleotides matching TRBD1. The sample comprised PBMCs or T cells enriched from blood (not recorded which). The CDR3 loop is CASSSRGQARTEAFF. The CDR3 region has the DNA TGTGCCAGCTCATCGAGAGGACAGGCGAGGACTGAAGCTTTCTTT.